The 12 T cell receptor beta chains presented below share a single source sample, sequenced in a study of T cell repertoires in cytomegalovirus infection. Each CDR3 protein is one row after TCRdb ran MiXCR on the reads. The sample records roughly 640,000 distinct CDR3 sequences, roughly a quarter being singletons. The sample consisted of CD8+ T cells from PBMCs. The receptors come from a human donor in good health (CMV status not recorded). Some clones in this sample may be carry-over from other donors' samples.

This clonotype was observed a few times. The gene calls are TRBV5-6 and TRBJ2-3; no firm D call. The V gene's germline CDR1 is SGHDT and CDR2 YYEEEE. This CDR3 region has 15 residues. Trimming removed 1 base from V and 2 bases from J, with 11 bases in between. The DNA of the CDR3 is TGTGCCAGCAGCTTGTTAGGGCTCCTCACAGATACGCAGTATTTT. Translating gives CASSLLGLLTDTQYF.

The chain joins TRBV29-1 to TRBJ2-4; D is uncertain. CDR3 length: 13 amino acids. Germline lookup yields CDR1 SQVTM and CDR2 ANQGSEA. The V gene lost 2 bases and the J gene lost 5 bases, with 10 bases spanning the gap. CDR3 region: CSVESESENIQYF. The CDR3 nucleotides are TGCAGCGTTGAAAGCGAGTCAGAAAACATTCAGTACTTC. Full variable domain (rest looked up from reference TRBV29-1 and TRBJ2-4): SAVISQKPSRDICQRGTSLTIQCQVDSQVTMMFWYRQQPGQSLTLIATANQGSEATYESGFVIDKFPISRPNLTFSTLTVSNMSPEDSSIYLCSVESESENIQYFGAGTRLSVL.

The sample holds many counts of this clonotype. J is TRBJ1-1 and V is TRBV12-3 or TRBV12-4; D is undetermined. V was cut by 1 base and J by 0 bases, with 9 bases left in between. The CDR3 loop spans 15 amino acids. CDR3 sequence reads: CASSLEGSMNTEAFF. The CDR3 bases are TGTGCCAGCAGTTTAGAGGGAAGCATGAACACTGAAGCTTTCTTT.

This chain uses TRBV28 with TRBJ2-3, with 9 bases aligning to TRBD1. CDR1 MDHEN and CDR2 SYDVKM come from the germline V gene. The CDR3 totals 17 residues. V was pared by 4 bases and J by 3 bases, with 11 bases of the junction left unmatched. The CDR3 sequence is CASSSIHDRGRTDTQYF. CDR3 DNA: TGTGCCAGCAGTTCCATCCACGACAGGGGGAGAACAGATACGCAGTATTTT.

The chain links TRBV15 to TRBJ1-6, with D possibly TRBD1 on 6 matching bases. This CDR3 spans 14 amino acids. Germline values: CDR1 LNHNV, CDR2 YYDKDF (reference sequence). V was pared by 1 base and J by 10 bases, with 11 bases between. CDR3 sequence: CATSRAGTGSPLHF. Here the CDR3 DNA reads TGTGCCACCAGCAGAGCTGGAACAGGGTCACCCCTCCACTTT.

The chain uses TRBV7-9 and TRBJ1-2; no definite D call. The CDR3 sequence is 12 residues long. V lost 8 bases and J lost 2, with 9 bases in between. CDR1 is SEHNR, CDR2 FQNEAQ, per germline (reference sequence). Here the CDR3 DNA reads TGTGCCAGCGAGGACGGAAACTATGGCTACACCTTC. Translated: CASEDGNYGYTF.

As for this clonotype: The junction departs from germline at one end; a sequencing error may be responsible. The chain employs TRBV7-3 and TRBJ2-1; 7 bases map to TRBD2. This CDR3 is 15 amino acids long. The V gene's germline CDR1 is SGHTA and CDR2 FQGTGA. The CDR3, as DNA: TGTGCCAGCAGCCTCGGGGGGAGCTCCTGCAATGAGCAGTTCTTC. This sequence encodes CASSLGGSSCNEQFF.

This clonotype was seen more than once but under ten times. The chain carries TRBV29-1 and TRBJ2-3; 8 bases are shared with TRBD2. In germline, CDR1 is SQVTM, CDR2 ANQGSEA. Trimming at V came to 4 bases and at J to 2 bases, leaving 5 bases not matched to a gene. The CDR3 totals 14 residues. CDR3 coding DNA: TGCAGCGTTGCTGACGGGGGGGACACAGATACGCAGTATTTT. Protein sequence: CSVADGGDTDTQYF.

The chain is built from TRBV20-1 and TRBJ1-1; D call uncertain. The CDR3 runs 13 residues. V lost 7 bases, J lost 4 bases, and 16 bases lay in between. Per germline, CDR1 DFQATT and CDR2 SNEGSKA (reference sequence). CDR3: CSVRGLYGTEAFF. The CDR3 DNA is TGCAGTGTACGAGGATTGTATGGCACTGAAGCTTTCTTT.

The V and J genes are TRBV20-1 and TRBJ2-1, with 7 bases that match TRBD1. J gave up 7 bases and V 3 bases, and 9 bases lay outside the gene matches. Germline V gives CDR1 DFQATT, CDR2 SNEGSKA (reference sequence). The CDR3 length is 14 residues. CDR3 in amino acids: CSASTTRGLNEQFF. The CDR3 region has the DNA TGCAGTGCTAGTACGACCAGGGGGTTGAATGAGCAGTTCTTC.

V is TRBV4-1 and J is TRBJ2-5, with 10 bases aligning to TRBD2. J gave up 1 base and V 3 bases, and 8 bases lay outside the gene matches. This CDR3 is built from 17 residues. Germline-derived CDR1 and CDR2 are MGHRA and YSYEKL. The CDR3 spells CASSQSGTSVFQETQYF. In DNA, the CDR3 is TGCGCCAGCAGCCAGTCCGGGACTAGCGTTTTCCAAGAGACCCAGTACTTC.

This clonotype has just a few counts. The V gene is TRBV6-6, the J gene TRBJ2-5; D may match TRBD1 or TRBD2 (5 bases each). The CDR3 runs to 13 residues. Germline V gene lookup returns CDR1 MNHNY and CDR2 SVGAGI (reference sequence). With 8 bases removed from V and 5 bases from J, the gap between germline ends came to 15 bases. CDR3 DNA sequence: TGTGCCAGCGAGAGGGGTCTTCGGGAGACCCAGTACTTC. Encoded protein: CASERGLRETQYF.